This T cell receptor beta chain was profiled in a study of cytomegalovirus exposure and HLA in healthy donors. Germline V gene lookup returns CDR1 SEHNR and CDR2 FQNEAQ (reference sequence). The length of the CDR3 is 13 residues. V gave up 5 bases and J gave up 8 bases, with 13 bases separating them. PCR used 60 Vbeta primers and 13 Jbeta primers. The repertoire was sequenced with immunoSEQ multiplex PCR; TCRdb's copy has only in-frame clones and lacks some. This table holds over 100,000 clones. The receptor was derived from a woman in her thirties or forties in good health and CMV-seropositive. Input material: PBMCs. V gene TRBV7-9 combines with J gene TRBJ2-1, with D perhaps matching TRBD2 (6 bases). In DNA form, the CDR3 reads TGTGCCAGCAGCCACGGGAGTCTCGATGAGCAGTTCTTC. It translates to CASSHGSLDEQFF.